This paragraph reports one TCR beta chain. In the authors' methods: By means of reference gene primer amplification, nucleated cell counts were estimated. Sequencing was performed with immunoSEQ multiplex PCR; in TCRdb, only in-frame clones are kept and a portion is missing. V, J and clone size are those of that table, while D and trimming were read from the DNA. The sample shows 95,000 to 150,000 clones, around 85% of them seen only once. This CDR3 is 15 amino acids long. Germline loops: CDR1 MNHEY, CDR2 SMNVEV (reference sequence). Losses at the gene ends were 5 bases for V and 2 bases for J; bases not matched to a gene: 4. This entry is derived from a study of blood T cell repertoires in COVID-19. On the study more broadly: The origin of the acute and convalescent COVID-19 samples was the United States, Italy and Spain.

The chain has TRBV27 and TRBJ2-4; 9 nucleotides agree with TRBD2. The TCR was taken from a man aged 55 to 70 with acute or convalescent COVID-19. Sequencing input: peripheral blood. The CDR3 bases are TGTGCCAGCAGTCGGGCGGGAGGGTCCAAAAACATTCAGTACTTC. Amino acid sequence: CASSRAGGSKNIQYF.